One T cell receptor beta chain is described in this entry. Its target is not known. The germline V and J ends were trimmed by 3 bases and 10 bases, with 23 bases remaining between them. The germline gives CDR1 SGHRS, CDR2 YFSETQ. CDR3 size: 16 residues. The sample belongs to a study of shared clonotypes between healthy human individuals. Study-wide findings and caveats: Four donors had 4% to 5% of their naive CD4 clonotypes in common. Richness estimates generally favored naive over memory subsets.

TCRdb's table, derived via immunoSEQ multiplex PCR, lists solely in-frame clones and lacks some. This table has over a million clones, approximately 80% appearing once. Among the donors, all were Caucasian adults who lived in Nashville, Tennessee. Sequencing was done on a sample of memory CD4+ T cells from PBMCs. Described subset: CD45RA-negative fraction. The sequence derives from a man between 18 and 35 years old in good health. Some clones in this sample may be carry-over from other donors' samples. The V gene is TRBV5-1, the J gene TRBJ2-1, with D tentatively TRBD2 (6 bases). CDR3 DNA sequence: TGCGCCAGCAGCTGGGCGGATGGGAGGTCCCTAATGGAGCAGTTCTTC. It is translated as CASSWADGRSLMEQFF.